Shown below are 9 T cell receptor beta chains from a single sample sequenced in a study of T cell repertoires in cytomegalovirus infection. TCRdb independently ran MiXCR on the reads; one entry per CDR3 protein. The sample yields approximately 190,000 distinct CDR3 sequences, 28% seen once. The specimen sequenced was PBMCs. Receptors originate from a human donor in good health (CMV status not recorded). Some clones in this sample may be carry-over from other donors' samples.

The J gene is TRBJ2-7, the V gene TRBV6-5; no reliable D call. CDR1 MNHEY and CDR2 SVGAGI come from the germline V gene. V was trimmed by 0 bases and J by 1 base, leaving 7 bases between them. This CDR3 has 14 amino acids. The CDR3 coding sequence is TGTGCCAGCAGTTACTCGATGGGTTCCTACGAGCAGTACTTC. The encoded protein is CASSYSMGSYEQYF.

CDR3 nucleotides: TGTGCCAGCAGCCCTATCCTTGGGACAGGGGATGAAGAAGAGACCCAGTACTTC. Encoded protein: CASSPILGTGDEEETQYF. This sequence joins TRBV12-3 or TRBV12-4 and TRBJ2-5, with TRBD1 identical over 10 bases. V was clipped by 6 bases and J by 3 bases; unmatched bases: 16. The CDR3 contains 18 residues.

The CDR3 protein is CASSGSGGSYNEQFF. The DNA of the CDR3 is TGTGCCAGCAGCGGGTCGGGGGGGTCCTACAATGAGCAGTTCTTC. The V call is TRBV7-3, the J call TRBJ2-1, with 8 bases matching TRBD2. The CDR3 is 15 residues long. Germline CDR1 is SGHTA and CDR2 is FQGTGA. V lost 5 bases, J lost 1 base, and 4 bases stayed unmatched. Together with reference TRBV7-3 and TRBJ2-1, the CDR3 gives the full variable domain: GAGVSQTPSNKVTEKGKYVELRCDPISGHTALYWYRQSLGQGPEFLIYFQGTGAADDSGLPNDRFFAVRPEGSVSTLKIQRTERGDSAVYLCASSGSGGSYNEQFFGPGTRLTVL.

The rearrangement links TRBV10-3 to TRBJ1-6; maybe TRBD1 (5 bases). The CDR3 extends over 16 amino acids. CDR1 is ENHRY and CDR2 is SYGVKD in the germline V gene. Trimming stripped 0 bases from V and 11 bases from J, with 17 bases between. The CDR3 DNA follows: TGTGCCATCAGTGAGTCGAAAGGGGCCCTTAAACCACCCCTCCACTTT. Protein product: CAISESKGALKPPLHF.

This clonotype showed up just a few times. The chain couples TRBV12-3 or TRBV12-4 to TRBJ2-2, with D unclear. This CDR3 region has 14 residues. V was cut by 7 bases and J by 0 bases, with 9 bases left in between. Written as DNA, the CDR3 is TGTGCCAGCATGGCCCACTCGAACACCGGGGAGCTGTTTTTT. Protein: CASMAHSNTGELFF.

Note on this clonotype: This may be a read error, as it is one base from a much larger clone. The chain links TRBV7-2 to TRBJ2-7, with TRBD2 as a possible D gene (5 bases). Germline V gene data show CDR1 as SGHTA and CDR2 as FQGNSA. The length of the CDR3 is 12 residues. For the CDR3, the DNA is TGTGCCAGCAGCTTGAGGGCCTACGAGCAGAACTTC. It codes for CASSLRAYEQNF.

There are a few counts of this clonotype. The rearrangement joins TRBV4-3 to TRBJ1-1; 7 bases map to TRBD1. CDR1 is LGHNA, CDR2 YSLEER, per germline. The CDR3 runs to 15 residues. With 4 bases clipped from V and 5 bases from J, the junction kept 10 bases outside the gene matches. CDR3 in DNA: TGCGCCAGCAGCCTTAGGATGCAGGGGGATACTGAAGCTTTCTTT. Translated: CASSLRMQGDTEAFF.

The V and J genes are TRBV6-6 and TRBJ2-1; 8 bases line up with TRBD2. The CDR3 length is 14 residues. From germline, CDR1 is MNHNY and CDR2 SVGAGI (reference sequence). The ends lost 6 bases at V and 6 bases at J; junction bases unmatched: 7. The CDR3 sequence is CASSHGGALNEQFF. The CDR3 DNA follows: TGTGCCAGCAGCCACGGGGGGGCCCTCAATGAGCAGTTCTTC.

This clonotype was observed once. At one of its ends the junction is not consistent with the germline gene, which may arise from a read error. This chain uses TRBV15 with TRBJ1-1, with D maybe TRBD1 (5 bases). The CDR3 extends over 13 amino acids. Germline CDR1 and CDR2: LNHNV and YYDKDF (reference sequence). The CDR3 bases are TGTGCCTCCAGCTCCCGGGGGGGAAGAGGAGCTTTCTTT. It is translated as CASSSRGGRGAFF.